These 14 T cell receptor beta chains came from one sample sequenced in a study of CD8 T cells in ankylosing spondylitis (dated by TCRdb to the late 2010s). Overall results and qualifications from the work: A TCR beta motif made up of roughly eight highly homologous amino acid variants appeared to be characteristic of blood from ankylosing spondylitis patients.

The antigens for these receptors are not known. The library relied on 5' RACE. The listed sequencing device is Illumina HiSeq 2500. Starting from the raw public reads, TCRdb applied fastp trimming at Q25, assembled clones with MiXCR and retained in-frame beta chains. Merged by CDR3 protein, the rows form single entries marked with the most common genes and DNA. The sample profile shows 400,000 or so distinct CDR3 sequences; about 25% of them were found once. 0.89% of the sample lies in the top ten. The sequenced sample consisted of blood, either unsorted or a sorted T cell fraction (not recorded which). All receptors come from a male donor with ankylosing spondylitis.

This clonotype was picked up many times. This chain links TRBV4-2 with TRBJ1-2; TRBD1 matches 12 bases. Trimming at V came to 4 bases and at J to 6 bases, leaving 12 bases not matched to a gene. The CDR3 is 17 amino acids. Germline assignment: CDR1 LGHNA and CDR2 YNFKEQ. The DNA of the CDR3 is TGTGCCAGCAGCCCACTGTTGCCGGGACAGGGGGCGGATGGCTACACCTTC. This codes for CASSPLLPGQGADGYTF.

The J gene is TRBJ2-3, the V gene TRBV30; TRBD2 matches at 12 bases. With V trimmed by 0 bases and J by 6 bases, 7 bases remained unmatched. The germline V gene encodes CDR1 GTSNPN and CDR2 SVGIG (reference sequence). This CDR3 contains 16 residues. This CDR3 is CAWSVKLAGGLDTQYF. The DNA for the CDR3 is TGTGCCTGGAGTGTTAAACTAGCGGGAGGATTGGATACGCAGTATTTT.

V gene TRBV9 combines with J gene TRBJ2-3; the D gene is possibly TRBD2 (5 bases). The CDR3 runs to 16 residues. CDR1 and CDR2 (germline): SGDLS, YYNGEE. Trimming shortened V by 0 bases and J by 1 base, and 12 bases separated the two germline ends. The CDR3 coding sequence is TGTGCCAGCAGCGTAGGAGCGGAGTCTGGCACAGATACGCAGTATTTT. Translated: CASSVGAESGTDTQYF.

The rearrangement links TRBV19 to TRBJ1-1; possible D gene TRBD1, 5 bases. V gave up 6 bases and J gave up 5 bases, with 16 bases separating them. The CDR3 runs 14 residues. CDR1 LNHDA and CDR2 SQIVND come from the germline V gene (reference sequence). The CDR3 DNA is TGTGCCAGTAGCACCCTCACAGGACGTACTGAAGCTTTCTTT. Residues: CASSTLTGRTEAFF.

The V gene is TRBV25-1, the J gene TRBJ2-4, with D possibly being TRBD1 or TRBD2 (5 bases each). The ends were cut back, 2 bases at V and 4 bases at J, with 18 bases in the middle. The germline CDR1 and CDR2 sequences are MGHDK and SYGVNS. This CDR3 is 17 amino acids long. CDR3 protein: CASSEGGGRAVKNIQYF. CDR3 DNA: TGTGCCAGCAGTGAAGGGGGTGGGCGGGCAGTGAAAAACATTCAGTACTTC.

V gene TRBV7-2 combines with J gene TRBJ2-2, with D perhaps matching TRBD2 (6 bases). CDR1 is SGHTA and CDR2 is FQGNSA in the germline V gene. The CDR3 consists of 15 residues. V lost 7 bases and J 3 bases, leaving 15 bases between the germline ends. The CDR3 is CASTPRDGYTGELFF. CDR3 sequence (DNA): TGTGCCAGCACCCCGCGGGACGGCTACACCGGGGAGCTGTTTTTT.

V is TRBV4-2 and J is TRBJ2-2; 8 bases fit TRBD2. The germline gives CDR1 LGHNA, CDR2 YNFKEQ. V trimming: 1 base; J trimming: 4 bases; junction bases outside the gene matches: 14. There are 19 residues in the CDR3. Here the CDR3 DNA reads TGTGCCAGCAGCCAAGGGAGTAATAGCGGGGCTCGTGGCACCGGGGAGCTGTTTTTT. Its translation: CASSQGSNSGARGTGELFF.

The gene calls are TRBV11-2 and TRBJ2-3, with TRBD1 as a possible D gene (6 bases). The CDR3 is 14 residues long. CDR1 SGHAT and CDR2 FQNNGV come from the germline V gene. With 3 bases removed from V and 5 bases from J, the gap between germline ends came to 12 bases. CDR3 region: CASSFRGVGDTQYF. The CDR3 DNA is TGTGCCAGCAGCTTCAGGGGCGTCGGAGATACGCAGTATTTT. Filled out from reference TRBV11-2 and TRBJ2-3, the complete variable domain reads EAGVAQSPRYKIIEKRQSVAFWCNPISGHATLYWYQQILGQGPKLLIQFQNNGVVDDSQLPKDRFSAERLKGVDSTLKIQPAKLEDSAVYLCASSFRGVGDTQYFGPGTRLTVL.

Only a few counts were recorded for this clonotype. The rearrangement links TRBV5-1 to TRBJ1-1; 8 nucleotides line up with TRBD1. The junction had 5 bases not matched to a gene; V was cut back by 2 bases and J by 5 bases. The CDR3 length is 14 residues. The germline V gene encodes CDR1 SGHRS and CDR2 YFSETQ. The CDR3 DNA sequence: TGCGCCAGCAGCTTTACAGGGGGTAGTACTGAAGCTTTCTTT. It translates to CASSFTGGSTEAFF.

This clonotype has more than one count but fewer than ten. The rearrangement links TRBV29-1 to TRBJ2-3; 10 bases line up with TRBD2. The CDR3 covers 13 residues. Per the germline V gene, CDR1 is SQVTM and CDR2 is ANQGSEA. J gave up 3 bases and V 4 bases, and 1 base lay outside the gene matches. The CDR3 spells CSVATSGTDTQYF. CDR3 nucleotides: TGCAGCGTTGCGACTAGCGGGACAGATACGCAGTATTTT.

This clonotype has only a few counts. The rearrangement joins TRBV6-4 to TRBJ1-6; D unclear. The CDR3 is made up of 15 amino acids. Trimming took off 4 bases at V and 0 bases at J, with 7 bases between the two ends. The germline CDR1 and CDR2 sequences are MRHNA and SNTAGT. CDR3 amino acids: CASSATSSYNSPLHF. The CDR3 region has the DNA TGTGCCAGCAGTGCAACAAGCTCCTATAATTCACCCCTCCACTTT.

This clonotype came up a few times. The chain recombines TRBV7-2 with TRBJ2-1; no firm D call. V shed 9 bases and J shed 4 bases, with 16 bases lying between them. This CDR3 is built from 14 residues. Germline V gene data show CDR1 as SGHTA and CDR2 as FQGNSA. This CDR3 reads CASYSSDLYNEQFF. The CDR3 DNA reads as TGTGCCAGTTATTCCAGCGACTTGTACAATGAGCAGTTCTTC.

The rearrangement uses TRBV2 and TRBJ1-1; the D gene is possibly TRBD1 (6 bases). V lost 8 bases and J 0 bases, leaving 19 bases between the germline ends. Per the germline V gene, CDR1 is SNHLY and CDR2 is FYNNEI. The CDR3 covers 16 residues. The CDR3 is CASGLTYREMNTEAFF. In nucleotides, the CDR3 is TGTGCCAGCGGATTGACTTACAGGGAGATGAACACTGAAGCTTTCTTT.

V and J are TRBV15 and TRBJ1-1; D possibly corresponds to TRBD1 (5 bases). Trimming shortened V by 0 bases and J by 4 bases, and 12 bases separated the two germline ends. The V gene's germline CDR1 is LNHNV and CDR2 YYDKDF (reference sequence). There are 15 residues in the CDR3. The DNA of the CDR3 is TGTGCCACCAGCAGAGATCCCAGGGCGGGCACTGAAGCTTTCTTT. This codes for CATSRDPRAGTEAFF.